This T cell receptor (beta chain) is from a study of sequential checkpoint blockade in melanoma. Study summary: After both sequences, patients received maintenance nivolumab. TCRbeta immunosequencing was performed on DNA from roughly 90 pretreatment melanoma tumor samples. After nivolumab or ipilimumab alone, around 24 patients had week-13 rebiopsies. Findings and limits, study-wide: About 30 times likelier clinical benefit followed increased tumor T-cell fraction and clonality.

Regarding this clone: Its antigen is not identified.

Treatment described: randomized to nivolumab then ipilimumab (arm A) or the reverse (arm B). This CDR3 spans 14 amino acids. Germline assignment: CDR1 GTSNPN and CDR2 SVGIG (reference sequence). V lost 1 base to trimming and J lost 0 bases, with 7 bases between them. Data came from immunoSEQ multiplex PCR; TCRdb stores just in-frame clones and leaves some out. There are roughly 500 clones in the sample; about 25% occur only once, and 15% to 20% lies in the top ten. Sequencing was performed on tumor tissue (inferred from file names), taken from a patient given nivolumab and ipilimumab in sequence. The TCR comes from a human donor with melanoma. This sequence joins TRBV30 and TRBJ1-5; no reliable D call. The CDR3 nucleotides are TGTGCCTGGAGTGATGGGCTTAGCAATCAGCCCCAGCATTTT. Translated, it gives CAWSDGLSNQPQHF.